This TCR beta chain derives from a study of technical replicates of blood from a handful of donors. Only in-frame clones appear in the TCRdb table, and some are missing; sequencing was by immunoSEQ multiplex PCR. The data contain 15,000 to 18,000 clones, 80% to 90% of them singletons. This clone appeared a single time. Trimming at V came to 5 bases and at J to 5 bases, leaving 10 bases not matched to a gene. Germline values: CDR1 SGHRS, CDR2 YFSETQ. The CDR3 is 15 amino acids. The gene calls are TRBV5-1 and TRBJ2-5; TRBD1 matches 9 bases. This clonotype was sampled from a human donor in good health. Sequencing used PBMCs. This CDR3 is CASSLGQGLWETQYF. The CDR3 bases are TGCGCCAGCAGTCTGGGACAGGGACTATGGGAGACCCAGTACTTC. The entire variable domain, with the rest obtained from reference TRBV5-1 and TRBJ2-5, is as follows: KAGVTQTPRYLIKTRGQQVTLSCSPISGHRSVSWYQQTPGQGLQFLFEYFSETQRNKGNFPGRFSGRQFSNSRSEMNVSTLELGDSALYLCASSLGQGLWETQYFGPGTRLLVL.